This T cell receptor beta chain was recovered during a study of blood T cells in healthy people across ages. Then a second PCR, running roughly 7 to 11 cycles, was carried out with a sample-barcoded 5' primer and a J-beta primer mix. TCRdb fed the 5' RACE reads into MiXCR, producing one record per CDR3 protein. The sample shows roughly 500,000 distinct CDR3 sequences, under 30% of them seen only once. Trimming cost V 2 bases and J 1 base, with 5 bases left between them. This CDR3 is 13 amino acids long. These data were also reused for a study on T cells of mothers and their children.

Sample: blood. The clonotype was recovered from a boy younger than 18 in good health. The chain combines TRBV12-3 or TRBV12-4 with TRBJ1-1, with D hard to call. The CDR3 coding sequence is TGTGCCAGCAGTTTAATCAGGAACACTGAAGCTTTCTTT. Amino acids: CASSLIRNTEAFF.